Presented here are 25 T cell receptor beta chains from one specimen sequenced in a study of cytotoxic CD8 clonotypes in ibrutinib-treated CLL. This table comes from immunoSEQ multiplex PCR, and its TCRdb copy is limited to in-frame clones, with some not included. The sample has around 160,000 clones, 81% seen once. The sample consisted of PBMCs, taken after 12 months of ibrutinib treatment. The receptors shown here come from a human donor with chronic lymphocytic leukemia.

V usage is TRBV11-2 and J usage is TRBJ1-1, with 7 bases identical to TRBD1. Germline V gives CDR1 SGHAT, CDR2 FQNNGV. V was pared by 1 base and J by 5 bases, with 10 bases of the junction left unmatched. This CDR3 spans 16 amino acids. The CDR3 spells CASSLVSRQGRTEAFF. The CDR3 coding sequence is TGTGCCAGCAGCTTAGTTTCGCGACAGGGAAGGACTGAAGCTTTCTTT.

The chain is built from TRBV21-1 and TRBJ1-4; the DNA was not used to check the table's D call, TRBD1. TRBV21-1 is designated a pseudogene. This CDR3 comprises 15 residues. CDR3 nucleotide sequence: TGTGCCAGCAGCGCGGACAGTCAGTATAATGAAAAACTGTTTTTT. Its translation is CASSADSQYNEKLFF.

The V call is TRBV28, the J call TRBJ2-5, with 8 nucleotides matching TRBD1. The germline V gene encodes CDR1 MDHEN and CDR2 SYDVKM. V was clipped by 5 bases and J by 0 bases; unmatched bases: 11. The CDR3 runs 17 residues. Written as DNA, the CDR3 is TGTGCCAGCAGTCCGTACTGGGACAGGCGAAACCAAGAGACCCAGTACTTC. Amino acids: CASSPYWDRRNQETQYF.

For the CDR3, the DNA is TGTGCCAGCAGTGCACAGGGGCTCCACGGGCAAGAGACCCAGTACTTC. Translation gives CASSAQGLHGQETQYF. V gene TRBV25-1 combines with J gene TRBJ2-5, with 7 bases lining up with TRBD1. J lost 2 bases, V lost 4 bases, and 10 bases had no gene match. Germline CDR1 reads MGHDK; CDR2 reads SYGVNS. The CDR3 spans 16 residues.

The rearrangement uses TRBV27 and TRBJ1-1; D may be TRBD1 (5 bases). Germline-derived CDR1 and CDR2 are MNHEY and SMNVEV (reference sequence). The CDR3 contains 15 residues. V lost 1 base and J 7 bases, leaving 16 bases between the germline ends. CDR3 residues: CASSLLQQGRREAFF. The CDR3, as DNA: TGTGCCAGCAGTTTATTGCAGCAGGGAAGGCGTGAAGCTTTCTTT.

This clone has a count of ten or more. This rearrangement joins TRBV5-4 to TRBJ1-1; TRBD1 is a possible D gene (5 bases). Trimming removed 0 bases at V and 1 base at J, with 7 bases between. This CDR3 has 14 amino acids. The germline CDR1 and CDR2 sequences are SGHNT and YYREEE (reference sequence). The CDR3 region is CASSLARANTEAFF. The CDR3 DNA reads TGTGCCAGCAGCTTGGCCAGGGCGAACACTGAAGCTTTCTTT.

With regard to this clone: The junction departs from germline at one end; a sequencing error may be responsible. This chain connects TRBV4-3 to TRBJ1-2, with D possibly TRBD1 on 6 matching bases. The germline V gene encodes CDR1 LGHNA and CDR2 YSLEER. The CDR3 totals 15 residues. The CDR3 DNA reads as TGCGACAGCAGCCCATCTCGGGCAGGGGCGAGAGGCTACACCTTC. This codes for CDSSPSRAGARGYTF.

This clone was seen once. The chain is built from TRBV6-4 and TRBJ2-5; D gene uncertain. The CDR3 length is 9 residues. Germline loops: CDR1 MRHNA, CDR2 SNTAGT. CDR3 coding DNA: TGTGGGGGTTATGAGACCCAGTACTTC. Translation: CGGYETQYF.

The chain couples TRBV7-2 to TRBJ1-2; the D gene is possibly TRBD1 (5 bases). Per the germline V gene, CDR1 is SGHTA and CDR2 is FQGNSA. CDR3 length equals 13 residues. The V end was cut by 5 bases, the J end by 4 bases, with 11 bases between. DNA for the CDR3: TGTGCCAGCAGCCGGGACTTTTCCTATGGCTACACCTTC. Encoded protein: CASSRDFSYGYTF.

The CDR3 DNA reads as TGTGCCTGGAGAGAGGGGGGGCTCACCGGGGAGCTGTTTTTT. It specifies CAWREGGLTGELFF. The rearrangement links TRBV30 to TRBJ2-2; D possibly corresponds to TRBD2 (7 bases). The CDR3 sequence is 14 residues long. Trimming stripped 3 bases from V and 4 bases from J, with 12 bases between. The germline gives CDR1 GTSNPN, CDR2 SVGIG (reference sequence).

The CDR3 reads CASRGTGGNYGYTF. The DNA for the CDR3 is TGTGCCAGCAGGGGCACAGGAGGGAACTATGGCTACACCTTC. V is TRBV2 and J is TRBJ1-2; possibly TRBD1 for D (5 bases). Trimming took off 6 bases at V and 2 bases at J, with 13 bases between the two ends. Germline loops: CDR1 SNHLY, CDR2 FYNNEI. The CDR3 covers 14 residues. The full variable domain, with the rest looked up from reference TRBV2 and TRBJ1-2, is EPEVTQTPSHQVTQMGQEVILRCVPISNHLYFYWYRQILGQKVEFLVSFYNNEISEKSEIFDDQFSVERPDGSNFTLKIRSTKLEDSAMYFCASRGTGGNYGYTFGSGTRLTVV.

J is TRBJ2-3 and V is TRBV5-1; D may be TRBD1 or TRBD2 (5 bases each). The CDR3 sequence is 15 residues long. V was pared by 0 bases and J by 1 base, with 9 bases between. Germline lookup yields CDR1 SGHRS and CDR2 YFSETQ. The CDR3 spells CASSLESGRTDTQYF. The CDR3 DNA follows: TGCGCCAGCAGCTTGGAGTCGGGGCGCACAGATACGCAGTATTTT.

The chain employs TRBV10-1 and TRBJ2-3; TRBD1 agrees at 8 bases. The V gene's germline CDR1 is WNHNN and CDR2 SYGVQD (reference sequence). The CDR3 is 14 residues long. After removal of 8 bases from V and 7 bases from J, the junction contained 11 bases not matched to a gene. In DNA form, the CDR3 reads TGCGCCAGCCCCCTCAGGGGGCCGCCCTATACGCAGTATTTT. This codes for CASPLRGPPYTQYF.

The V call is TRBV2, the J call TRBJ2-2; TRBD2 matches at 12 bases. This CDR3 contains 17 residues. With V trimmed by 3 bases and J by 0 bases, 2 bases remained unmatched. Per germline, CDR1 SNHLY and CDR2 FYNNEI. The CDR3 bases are TGTGCCAGCAGTGATACTAGCGGGGGGCCGAACACCGGGGAGCTGTTTTTT. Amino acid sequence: CASSDTSGGPNTGELFF.

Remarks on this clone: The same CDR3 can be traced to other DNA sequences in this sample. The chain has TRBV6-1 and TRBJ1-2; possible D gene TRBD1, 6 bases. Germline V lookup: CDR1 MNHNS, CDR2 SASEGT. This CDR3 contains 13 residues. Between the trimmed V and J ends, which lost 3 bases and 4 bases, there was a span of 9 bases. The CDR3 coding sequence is TGTGCCAGCAGTGAGACAGGCGGCTATGGCTACACCTTC. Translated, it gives CASSETGGYGYTF.

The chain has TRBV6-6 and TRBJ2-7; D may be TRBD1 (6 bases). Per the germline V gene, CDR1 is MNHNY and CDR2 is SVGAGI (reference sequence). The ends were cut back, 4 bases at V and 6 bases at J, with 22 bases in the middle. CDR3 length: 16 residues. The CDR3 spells CASSLPQGMAGSEQYF. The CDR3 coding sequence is TGTGCCAGCAGTTTACCCCAGGGGATGGCAGGGAGCGAGCAGTACTTC.

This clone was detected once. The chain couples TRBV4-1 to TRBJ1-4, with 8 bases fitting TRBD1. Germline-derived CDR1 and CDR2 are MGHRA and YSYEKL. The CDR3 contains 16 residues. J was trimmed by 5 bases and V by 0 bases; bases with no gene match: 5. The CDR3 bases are TGCGCCAGCAGCCAAGAAGGACAGGGTCTGAATGAAAAACTGTTTTTT. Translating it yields CASSQEGQGLNEKLFF.

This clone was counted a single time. CDR3 region: CAISESGQGSNEQFF. CDR3 bases: TGTGCCATCAGTGAGTCGGGACAGGGGTCCAATGAGCAGTTCTTC. The gene calls are TRBV10-3 and TRBJ2-1; TRBD1 matches at 10 bases. The CDR3 is made up of 15 amino acids. Germline trimming cut 0 bases from V and 6 bases from J; bases unmatched to any gene: 2. From germline, CDR1 is ENHRY and CDR2 SYGVKD.

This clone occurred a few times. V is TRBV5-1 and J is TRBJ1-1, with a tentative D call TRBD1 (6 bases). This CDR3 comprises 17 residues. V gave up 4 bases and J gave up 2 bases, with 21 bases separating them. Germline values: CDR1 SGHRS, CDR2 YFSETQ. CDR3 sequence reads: CASSRTPGTPSNTEAFF. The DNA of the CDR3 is TGCGCCAGCAGCCGCACCCCCGGGACACCAAGCAACACTGAAGCTTTCTTT. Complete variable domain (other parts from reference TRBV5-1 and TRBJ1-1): KAGVTQTPRYLIKTRGQQVTLSCSPISGHRSVSWYQQTPGQGLQFLFEYFSETQRNKGNFPGRFSGRQFSNSRSEMNVSTLELGDSALYLCASSRTPGTPSNTEAFFGQGTRLTVV.

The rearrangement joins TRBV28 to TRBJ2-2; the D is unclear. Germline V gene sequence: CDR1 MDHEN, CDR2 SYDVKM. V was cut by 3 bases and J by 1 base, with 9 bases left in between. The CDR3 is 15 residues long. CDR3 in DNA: TGTGCCAGCAGTTTTGGCAGTTTGAACACCGGGGAGCTGTTTTTT. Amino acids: CASSFGSLNTGELFF.

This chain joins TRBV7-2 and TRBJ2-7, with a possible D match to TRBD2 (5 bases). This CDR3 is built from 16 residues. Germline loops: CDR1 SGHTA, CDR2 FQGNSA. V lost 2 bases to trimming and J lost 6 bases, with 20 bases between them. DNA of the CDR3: TGTGCCAGCAGCTTAACGGACTTTGGATTGACTCGCGAGCAGTACTTC. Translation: CASSLTDFGLTREQYF.

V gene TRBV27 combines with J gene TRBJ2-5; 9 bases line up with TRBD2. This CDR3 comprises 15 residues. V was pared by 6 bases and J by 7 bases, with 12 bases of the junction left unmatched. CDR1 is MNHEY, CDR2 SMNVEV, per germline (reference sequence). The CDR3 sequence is CASRPSSGNGVTQYF. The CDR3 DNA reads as TGTGCCAGCAGGCCTTCTAGCGGGAACGGGGTGACCCAGTACTTC.

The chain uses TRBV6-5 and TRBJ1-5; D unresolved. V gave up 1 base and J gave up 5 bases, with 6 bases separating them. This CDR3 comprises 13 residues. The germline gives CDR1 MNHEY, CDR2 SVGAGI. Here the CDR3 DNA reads TGTGCCAGCAGTTACTTCAAAGATCAGCCCCAGCATTTT. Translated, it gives CASSYFKDQPQHF.

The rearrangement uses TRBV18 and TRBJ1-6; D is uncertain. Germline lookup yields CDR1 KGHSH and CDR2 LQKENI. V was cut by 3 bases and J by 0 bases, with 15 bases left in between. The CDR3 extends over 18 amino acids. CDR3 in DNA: TGTGCCAGCTCACCGTCACAGATATCGAGCTCCTATAATTCACCCCTCCACTTT. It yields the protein CASSPSQISSSYNSPLHF.

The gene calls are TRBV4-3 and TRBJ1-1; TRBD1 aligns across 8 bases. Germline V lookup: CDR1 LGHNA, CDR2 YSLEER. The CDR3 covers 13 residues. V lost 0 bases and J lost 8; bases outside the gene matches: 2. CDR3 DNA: TGCGCCAGCAGCCAAGATAGGACAGGGGAAGCTTTCTTT. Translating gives CASSQDRTGEAFF.